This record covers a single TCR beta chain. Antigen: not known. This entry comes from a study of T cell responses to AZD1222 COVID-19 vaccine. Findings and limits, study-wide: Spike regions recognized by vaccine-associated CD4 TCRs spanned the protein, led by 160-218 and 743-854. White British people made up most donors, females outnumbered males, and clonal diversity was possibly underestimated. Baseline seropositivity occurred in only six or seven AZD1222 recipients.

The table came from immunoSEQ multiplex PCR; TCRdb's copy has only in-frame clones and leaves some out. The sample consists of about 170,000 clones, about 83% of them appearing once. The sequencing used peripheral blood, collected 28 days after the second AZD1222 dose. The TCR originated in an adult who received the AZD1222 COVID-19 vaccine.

The CDR3 here is CASSFGEKAFF. The CDR3 DNA is TGTGCCAGCTCGTTCGGGGAAAAAGCTTTCTTT. V usage is TRBV27 and J usage is TRBJ1-1; D unresolved. With 8 bases removed from V and 9 bases from J, the gap between germline ends came to 13 bases. The CDR3 consists of 11 residues. Germline loops: CDR1 MNHEY, CDR2 SMNVEV (reference sequence).